This TCR beta chain is from a study of cytomegalovirus exposure and HLA in healthy donors. Trimming at V came to 7 bases and at J to 8 bases, leaving 17 bases not matched to a gene. CDR1 and CDR2 from the germline V gene are SGHAT and FQNNGV. The CDR3 runs 16 residues. The study's findings and limits: For TCR beta chains, V- and J-gene trimming was later linked to a missense DCLRE1C variant. A previous analysis found most TCR beta V segments productive roughly 87% or roughly 30% of the time. Later analysis suggested links between common viral pathogens and several top significant clusters. The authors considered a cluster of highly shared sequence variants likely to be a sequencing artifact.

In regard to this clone: Its specificity is unknown.

The PCR was carried out with 60 Vbeta primers and 13 Jbeta primers. Here immunoSEQ multiplex PCR was the method, and the copy in TCRdb shows in-frame clones only, minus some. This table holds nearly 100,000 clones, roughly three quarters found once. The genes are TRBV11-2 and TRBJ1-2; 9 bases map to TRBD1. This TCR was sampled from a woman aged 55 to 70 in good health and CMV-seropositive. The specimen was PBMCs. The CDR3 coding sequence is TGTGCCAGCACCATCGATCCCGGGACAGGGTTGGGCGGCTACACCTTC. Protein product: CASTIDPGTGLGGYTF.